Listed below are T cell receptor beta chains from one sample, sequenced in a study of naive and memory T cell subsets. TCRdb called the 5' RACE reads again in MiXCR, with one record for every CDR3 protein. The data contain tens of thousands of distinct CDR3 sequences, 6.5% to 8.5% of them seen just once; the ten biggest clones take up approximately 10%. The receptors were gathered from a female donor in good health. Both conserved end residues are part of each CDR3. The D gene is left open where the match is weak. Some rows have no size entry. The others give once, few or many, or a class for an expanded clone.

d_call	clone_size	v_call	j_call	cdr3_nt	cdr3_aa
TRBD2	few	TRBV4-2	TRBJ2-5	TGTGCCAGCAGCCAAGATCTTCTCGGCGGGGGGGCCGGAGAGACCCAGTACTTC	CASSQDLLGGGAGETQYF
TRBD1	many	TRBV11-3	TRBJ1-1	TGTGCCAGCAGGGCAGGGGGCCCCAACACTGAAGCTTTCTTT	CASRAGGPNTEAFF
NA	NA	TRBV21-1	TRBJ1-1	TGTGCCAGCAGCAAAAGATACTATAGGGGGAACACTGAAGCTTTCTTT	CASSKRYYRGNTEAFF
NA	many	TRBV7-2	TRBJ1-3	TGTGCCAGCAGCTTAGAGGCCAACCCTGGAAACACCATATATTTT	CASSLEANPGNTIYF
NA	many	TRBV30	TRBJ2-7	TGTGCCTGGAGTACAGGGTCTGGGGACGAGCAGTACTTC	CAWSTGSGDEQYF
NA	many	TRBV15	TRBJ1-1	TGTGCCACCAGGGGATTGATGAACACTGAAGCTTTCTTT	CATRGLMNTEAFF
TRBD2	few	TRBV20-1	TRBJ2-4	TGCAGTGCTGACAGCTCGCGGGGGGGCTTCGTCAAAAACATTCAGTACTTC	CSADSSRGGFVKNIQYF
NA	few	TRBV7-3	TRBJ2-7	TGTGCCAGCAGTCCCAAGGGCAGTTCCTCCTACGAGCAGTACTTC	CASSPKGSSSYEQYF
NA	many	TRBV9	TRBJ1-1	TGTGCCAGCAGTGCAGGAGGAAACACTGAAGCTTTCTTT	CASSAGGNTEAFF
TRBD2	few	TRBV12-3/TRBV12-4	TRBJ2-1	TGTGCCAGCAGCCCCCTAGCGGTCTCCTACAATGAGCAGTTCTTC	CASSPLAVSYNEQFF
TRBD2	NA	TRBV20-1	TRBJ2-3	TGCAGTGCTAGAGATTTTCGCGGGGGGGGGCCAGATACGCAGTATTTT	CSARDFRGGGPDTQYF
NA	many	TRBV4-3	TRBJ1-1	TGCGCCAGCAGCTCCCTAGGGGAAGCTTTCTTT	CASSSLGEAFF
NA	many	TRBV27	TRBJ1-5	TGTGCCAGCAGTTTATCGGGGGTGGGTCGGCCCCAGCATTTT	CASSLSGVGRPQHF
TRBD1	many	TRBV12-3/TRBV12-4	TRBJ1-4	TGTGCCAGCAGCAGGGGGCTGGGCGAAAAACTGTTTTTT	CASSRGLGEKLFF
NA	few	TRBV29-1	TRBJ2-1	TGCAGCGTTGAAGAGGGGGTATCCTACAATGAGCAGTTCTTC	CSVEEGVSYNEQFF
NA	many	TRBV6-6	TRBJ1-5	TGTGCCAGCAGTGAGTGGTTGGGACAGCCCCAGCATTTT	CASSEWLGQPQHF
NA	NA	TRBV20-1	TRBJ2-2	TGCAGTGCTAGAGATGGGGTTCAGGCCGGGGAGCTGTTTTTT	CSARDGVQAGELFF
NA	many	TRBV10-3	TRBJ1-5	TGTGCCATCAGTGCCGCGGCCGATCAGCCCCAGCATTTT	CAISAAADQPQHF
NA	few	TRBV9	TRBJ1-6	TGTGCCAGCAGCGCGGGGGGGGCTCTAGGGTCACCCCTCCACTTT	CASSAGGALGSPLHF
NA	NA	TRBV9	TRBJ1-5	TGTGCCAGCAGCGTTGGGTGTAACCAGCCCCAGCATTTT	CASSVGCNQPQHF
TRBD2	many	TRBV7-2	TRBJ2-5	TGTGCCAGCAGCCGGGCGGGGGGCGGCGAGACCCAGTACTTC	CASSRAGGGETQYF
NA	few	TRBV5-1	TRBJ1-2	TGCGCCAGCAGTGGACAGAATGCTAACTATGGCTACACCTTC	CASSGQNANYGYTF
TRBD1	many	TRBV5-1	TRBJ2-3	TGCGCCAGCAGCTACGTGGAAGGGGGCGCTACGCAGTATTTT	CASSYVEGGATQYF
NA	many	TRBV12-3/TRBV12-4	TRBJ1-4	TGTGCCAGCAGTTTCCGGGGCCTGTTTGAAAAACTGTTTTTT	CASSFRGLFEKLFF
NA	NA	TRBV7-2	TRBJ1-2	TGTGCCAGCAGCTTAGAACTGGGTCGGATTTCTGGCTACACCTTC	CASSLELGRISGYTF
TRBD1	few	TRBV12-3/TRBV12-4	TRBJ1-1	TGTGCCAGCAGTTTACGGTTACAGGGGAAGGCTGAAGCTTTCTTT	CASSLRLQGKAEAFF
NA	many	TRBV9	TRBJ1-2	TGTGCCAGCAGCGTAGGGCGAAATCAACTCTATGGCTACACCTTC	CASSVGRNQLYGYTF
TRBD1	NA	TRBV6-1	TRBJ2-2	TGTGCCAGCAGTTTTACAGGGGGCTGGAACACCGGGGAGCTGTTTTTT	CASSFTGGWNTGELFF
NA	many	TRBV11-2	TRBJ2-1	TGTGCCAGCAGCTCAAACTCCTACAATGAGCAGTTCTTC	CASSSNSYNEQFF
NA	few	TRBV6-2/TRBV6-3	TRBJ2-5	TGTGCCAGCAGACAAATCGAACAGGGAGGGGAGACCCAGTACTTC	CASRQIEQGGETQYF
NA	many	TRBV30	TRBJ2-3	TGTGCCTGGAGTGTTCAGCCAGATACGCAGTATTTT	CAWSVQPDTQYF
NA	many	TRBV20-1	TRBJ2-7	TGCAGTGCTGCGCAGGGTTACGAGCAGTACTTC	CSAAQGYEQYF
NA	NA	TRBV7-6	TRBJ2-7	TGTGCCAGCAGCTTAGGGGTCGGAGAGGGGTACGAGCAGTACTTC	CASSLGVGEGYEQYF
TRBD1	few	TRBV18	TRBJ1-4	TGTGCCAGTGCACCCCCGGACAGGAGGAATGAAAAACTGTTTTTT	CASAPPDRRNEKLFF
NA	many	TRBV7-3	TRBJ1-6	TGTGCCAGCAGCTCGCAAGGCGACAGGAGAAATTCACCCCTCCACTTT	CASSSQGDRRNSPLHF